This TCR beta chain was documented in a study of T-cell reconstitution after alpha-beta-depleted transplantation in children. TCRbeta library construction was performed incorporating unique molecular identifiers. MiXCR, run by TCRdb on the PCR reads, gives a single entry per CDR3 protein. The table shows approximately 200,000 distinct CDR3 sequences, with approximately 14% occurring only once. At least ten counts were recorded for this clonotype. From germline, CDR1 is SGHRS and CDR2 YFSETQ. The V and J ends lost 1 base and 0 bases, in that order; junction bases with no gene match: 9. The CDR3 loop spans 18 amino acids.

The TCR originated in a human donor who donated a stem cell graft to a child with acute lymphoblastic leukemia. The sequenced sample was PBMCs from the stem cell graft donor, obtained from the stem cell graft. This rearrangement joins TRBV5-1 to TRBJ1-1; TRBD1 agrees at 10 bases. Here the CDR3 reads CASSLYGDRGALNTEAFF. DNA of the CDR3: TGCGCCAGCAGCTTGTATGGGGACAGGGGTGCGCTGAACACTGAAGCTTTCTTT.